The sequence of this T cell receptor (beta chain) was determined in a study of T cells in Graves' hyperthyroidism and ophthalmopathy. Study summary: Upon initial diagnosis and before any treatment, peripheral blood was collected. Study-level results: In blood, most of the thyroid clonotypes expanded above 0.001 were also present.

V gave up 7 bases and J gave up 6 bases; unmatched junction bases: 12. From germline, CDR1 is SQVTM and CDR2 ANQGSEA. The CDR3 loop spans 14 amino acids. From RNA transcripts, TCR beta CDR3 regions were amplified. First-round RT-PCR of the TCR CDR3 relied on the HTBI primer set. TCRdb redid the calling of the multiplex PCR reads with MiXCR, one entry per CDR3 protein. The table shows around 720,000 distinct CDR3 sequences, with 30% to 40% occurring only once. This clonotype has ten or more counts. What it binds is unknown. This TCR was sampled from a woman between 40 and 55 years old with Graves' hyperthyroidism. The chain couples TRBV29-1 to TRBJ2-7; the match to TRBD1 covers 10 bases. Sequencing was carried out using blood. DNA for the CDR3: TGCAGCGCCCAGGCCGGGACAGGGGATCGCGAGCAGTACTTC. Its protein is CSAQAGTGDREQYF.